Below are 6 T cell receptor beta chains sequenced from a single sample in a study of cytomegalovirus exposure and HLA in healthy donors. This table comes from immunoSEQ multiplex PCR, and its TCRdb copy is limited to in-frame clones, with some not included. The sample lists roughly 120,000 clones, under 90% occurring once. The source material was PBMCs. The receptors were sampled from a man between 25 and 39 years old in good health and CMV-seronegative.

V is TRBV27 and J is TRBJ2-7; D gene unclear. The germline V gene has CDR1 MNHEY and CDR2 SMNVEV (reference sequence). V lost 6 bases, J lost 2 bases, and 5 bases lay in between. The CDR3 spans 11 residues. CDR3 nucleotide sequence: TGTGCCAGCAGCTCCGCCTACGAGCAGTACTTC. Translated, it gives CASSSAYEQYF.

This sequence joins TRBV19 and TRBJ2-7; a weak D match, TRBD2 (5 bases). The CDR3 is made up of 15 amino acids. V was shortened by 1 base and J by 0 bases, with 10 bases between the two germline ends. The germline V gene encodes CDR1 LNHDA and CDR2 SQIVND (reference sequence). The CDR3 protein is CASSIAPGDSYEQYF. CDR3 coding DNA: TGTGCCAGTAGTATAGCCCCCGGGGACTCCTACGAGCAGTACTTC. The variable domain in full, completed from reference TRBV19 and TRBJ2-7, reads DGGITQSPKYLFRKEGQNVTLSCEQNLNHDAMYWYRQDPGQGLRLIYYSQIVNDFQKGDIAEGYSVSREKKESFPLTVTSAQKNPTAFYLCASSIAPGDSYEQYFGPGTRLTVT.

Only one count was recorded for this clone. The chain couples TRBV14 to TRBJ1-1; D remains unclear. CDR1 and CDR2 (germline): SGHDN, FVKESK. The CDR3 sequence is 12 residues long. Trimming took 1 base from V and 7 from J, leaving 7 bases between them. CDR3 nucleotides: TGTGCCAGCAGCCAAGTTCTCAGTGAAGCTTTCTTT. The encoded protein is CASSQVLSEAFF. Full variable domain (missing parts from reference TRBV14 and TRBJ1-1): EAGVTQFPSHSVIEKGQTVTLRCDPISGHDNLYWYRRVMGKEIKFLLHFVKESKQDESGMPNNRFLAERTGGTYSTLKVQPAELEDSGVYFCASSQVLSEAFFGQGTRLTVV.

The rearrangement uses TRBV4-3 and TRBJ2-1; tentative D call: TRBD1 (6 bases). Germline V gene sequence: CDR1 LGHNA, CDR2 YSLEER. This CDR3 is built from 17 residues. V lost 0 bases, J lost 5 bases, and 17 bases lay in between. CDR3 coding DNA: TGCGCCAGCAGCCAAGATAGGGGTACCGGGACAAACAATGAGCAGTTCTTC. This encodes CASSQDRGTGTNNEQFF.

The gene calls are TRBV18 and TRBJ2-7, with D possibly TRBD2 on 5 matching bases. Trimming left V 4 bases short and J 5 bases short, with 12 bases between. Germline V gene sequence: CDR1 KGHSH, CDR2 LQKENI. The CDR3 is made up of 13 amino acids. CDR3 in amino acids: CASSRPGGDEQYF. CDR3 nucleotide sequence: TGTGCCAGCTCACGTCCAGGAGGAGACGAGCAGTACTTC. The variable domain in full, with the rest retrieved from reference TRBV18 and TRBJ2-7, is NAGVMQNPRHLVRRRGQEARLRCSPMKGHSHVYWYRQLPEEGLKFMVYLQKENIIDESGMPKERFSAEFPKEGPSILRIQQVVRGDSAAYFCASSRPGGDEQYFGPGTRLTVT.

V and J are TRBV19 and TRBJ2-1, with 13 bases lining up with TRBD2. J gave up 6 bases and V 6 bases, and 5 bases lay outside the gene matches. The CDR3 is 15 amino acids. Germline V gives CDR1 LNHDA, CDR2 SQIVND (reference sequence). CDR3 in amino acids: CASRRTSGGPNEQFF. The DNA for the CDR3 is TGTGCCAGTAGACGGACTAGCGGGGGACCCAATGAGCAGTTCTTC.